The rows below give T cell receptor beta chains drawn from one sample of a study of cytomegalovirus exposure and HLA in healthy donors. Profiling relied on immunoSEQ multiplex PCR, and the TCRdb table lists in-frame clones only, not all of them. The sample includes about 82,000 clones, 63% of them seen just once. Sequencing was performed on PBMCs. Receptors originate from a woman between 40 and 50 years old in good health and CMV-seropositive. Each CDR3 is given with its conserved first and last residue. A D gene is named only where the DNA matches it firmly. The size entry is marked missing in some rows and otherwise reads once, few, many or a size class.

abundance: NA; j_gene: TRBJ2-3; len: 16; v_gene: TRBV7-9; d_gene: NA; CDR3aa: CASSLNRGAFTDTQYF; CDR3nt: TGTGCCAGCAGCTTAAATCGCGGAGCCTTCACAGATACGCAGTATTTT
abundance: NA; j_gene: TRBJ2-1; len: 14; v_gene: TRBV5-1; d_gene: TRBD1; CDR3aa: CASSFQQGSGEQFF; CDR3nt: TGCGCCAGCAGCTTTCAACAGGGGTCGGGTGAGCAGTTCTTC
abundance: NA; j_gene: TRBJ2-5; len: 15; v_gene: TRBV19; d_gene: TRBD1; CDR3aa: CASTGTGGVRETQYF; CDR3nt: TGTGCCAGTACCGGGACAGGGGGCGTCCGGGAGACCCAGTACTTC
abundance: NA; j_gene: TRBJ2-2; len: 18; v_gene: TRBV7-9; d_gene: TRBD2; CDR3aa: CASSLPPTSGSPPGELFF; CDR3nt: TGTGCCAGCAGCTTACCCCCGACTAGCGGGAGCCCCCCCGGGGAGCTGTTTTTT
abundance: NA; j_gene: TRBJ2-7; len: 13; v_gene: TRBV19; d_gene: NA; CDR3aa: CASSKRPGREQYF; CDR3nt: TGTGCCAGTAGTAAACGGCCGGGGAGAGAGCAGTACTTC
abundance: few; j_gene: TRBJ1-2; len: 15; v_gene: TRBV4-1; d_gene: NA; CDR3aa: CASSHPDPGDYGYTF; CDR3nt: TGCGCCAGCAGCCACCCGGACCCGGGGGACTATGGCTACACCTTC
abundance: NA; j_gene: TRBJ1-3; len: 15; v_gene: TRBV4-3; d_gene: NA; CDR3aa: CASSQLGGSGNTIYF; CDR3nt: TGCGCCAGCAGCCAACTAGGGGGCTCTGGAAACACCATATATTTT
abundance: NA; j_gene: TRBJ2-1; len: 15; v_gene: TRBV19; d_gene: TRBD2; CDR3aa: CASSIGASGSNEQFF; CDR3nt: TGTGCCAGTAGTATAGGGGCTAGCGGGAGCAATGAGCAGTTCTTC
abundance: NA; j_gene: TRBJ2-2; len: 14; v_gene: TRBV2; d_gene: NA; CDR3aa: CASSPIVETGELFF; CDR3nt: TGTGCCAGCAGCCCGATTGTCGAGACCGGGGAGCTGTTTTTT
abundance: NA; j_gene: TRBJ2-1; len: 14; v_gene: TRBV5-1; d_gene: TRBD2; CDR3aa: CASSLEASGNEQFF; CDR3nt: TGCGCCAGCAGCTTGGAGGCTAGCGGCAATGAGCAGTTCTTC
abundance: NA; j_gene: TRBJ1-2; len: 12; v_gene: TRBV11-2; d_gene: NA; CDR3aa: CASSPLSQGDAF; CDR3nt: TGTGCCAGCAGCCCCCTAAGCCAGGGCGACGCCTTC
abundance: NA; j_gene: TRBJ1-1; len: 13; v_gene: TRBV5-6; d_gene: NA; CDR3aa: CASTLSGGAEAFF; CDR3nt: TGTGCCAGCACCTTGTCCGGGGGGGCTGAAGCCTTCTTT
abundance: NA; j_gene: TRBJ1-1; len: 16; v_gene: TRBV5-1; d_gene: TRBD1; CDR3aa: CASSLEPGTANTEAFF; CDR3nt: TGCGCCAGCAGCTTGGAACCCGGGACAGCGAACACTGAAGCTTTCTTT
abundance: NA; j_gene: TRBJ1-1; len: 15; v_gene: TRBV5-8; d_gene: TRBD1; CDR3aa: CASSQPGQGNTEAFF; CDR3nt: TGTGCCAGCAGCCAGCCGGGACAGGGGAACACTGAAGCTTTCTTT
abundance: few; j_gene: TRBJ1-2; len: 11; v_gene: TRBV28; d_gene: TRBD1; CDR3aa: CASGQDYGYTF; CDR3nt: TGTGCCAGCGGACAGGACTATGGCTACACCTTC
abundance: NA; j_gene: TRBJ1-1; len: 17; v_gene: TRBV4-2; d_gene: TRBD1; CDR3aa: CASSQWGQGDMNTEAFF; CDR3nt: TGTGCCAGCAGCCAATGGGGACAGGGCGACATGAACACTGAAGCTTTCTTT
abundance: NA; j_gene: TRBJ1-4; len: 16; v_gene: TRBV9; d_gene: TRBD1; CDR3aa: CASSVTGGLGGEKLFF; CDR3nt: TGTGCCAGCAGCGTAACAGGGGGTTTAGGTGGTGAAAAACTGTTTTTT
abundance: NA; j_gene: TRBJ2-1; len: 15; v_gene: TRBV14; d_gene: NA; CDR3aa: CASSQVRGSYNEQFF; CDR3nt: TGTGCCAGCAGCCAAGTCCGGGGCTCCTACAATGAGCAGTTCTTC
abundance: NA; j_gene: TRBJ2-7; len: 15; v_gene: TRBV29-1; d_gene: NA; CDR3aa: CSVIPLVQGHYEQYF; CDR3nt: TGCAGCGTTATTCCGCTTGTCCAGGGGCACTACGAGCAGTACTTC
abundance: NA; j_gene: TRBJ1-5; len: 13; v_gene: TRBV27; d_gene: NA; CDR3aa: CASSSNQYQPQHF; CDR3nt: TGTGCCAGCAGTTCCAATCAGTATCAGCCCCAGCATTTT
abundance: NA; j_gene: TRBJ2-7; len: 11; v_gene: TRBV2; d_gene: NA; CDR3aa: CASRALYEQYF; CDR3nt: TGTGCCAGCAGAGCACTATACGAGCAGTACTTC
abundance: few; j_gene: TRBJ2-7; len: 15; v_gene: TRBV7-2; d_gene: TRBD1; CDR3aa: CASSLRTGQNYEQYF; CDR3nt: TGTGCCAGCAGCCTACGAACGGGACAGAACTACGAGCAGTACTTC
abundance: NA; j_gene: TRBJ2-7; len: 14; v_gene: TRBV28; d_gene: NA; CDR3aa: CASTPARLPYEQYF; CDR3nt: TGTGCCAGCACCCCGGCGAGGCTCCCCTACGAGCAGTACTTC
abundance: NA; j_gene: TRBJ2-6; len: 15; v_gene: TRBV6-1; d_gene: TRBD1; CDR3aa: CAGTGGFSGANVLTF; CDR3nt: TGTGCCGGGACAGGGGGCTTCTCTGGGGCCAACGTCCTGACTTTC
abundance: NA; j_gene: TRBJ2-2; len: 14; v_gene: TRBV5-1; d_gene: NA; CDR3aa: CASSSDRNTGELFF; CDR3nt: TGCGCCAGCAGCTCGGACAGGAACACCGGGGAGCTGTTTTTT
abundance: few; j_gene: TRBJ1-4; len: 13; v_gene: TRBV2; d_gene: NA; CDR3aa: CATRGGAGEKLFF; CDR3nt: TGTGCCACCAGGGGCGGGGCGGGCGAAAAACTGTTTTTT
abundance: NA; j_gene: TRBJ2-1; len: 15; v_gene: TRBV15; d_gene: TRBD2; CDR3aa: CATSASSGSGNEQFF; CDR3nt: TGTGCCACCAGCGCCTCTAGCGGGAGCGGCAATGAGCAGTTCTTC
abundance: NA; j_gene: TRBJ2-5; len: 14; v_gene: TRBV7-2; d_gene: TRBD2; CDR3aa: CASSPGLVEETQYF; CDR3nt: TGTGCCAGCAGCCCCGGACTAGTGGAAGAGACCCAGTACTTC
abundance: few; j_gene: TRBJ1-1; len: 14; v_gene: TRBV7-2; d_gene: TRBD1; CDR3aa: CASSIRGVYTEAFF; CDR3nt: TGTGCCAGCAGCATCAGGGGGGTGTACACTGAAGCTTTCTTT
abundance: NA; j_gene: TRBJ2-7; len: 13; v_gene: TRBV7-6; d_gene: TRBD1; CDR3aa: CASSVNRGDEQYF; CDR3nt: TGTGCCAGCAGCGTCAACAGGGGCGACGAGCAGTACTTC
abundance: NA; j_gene: TRBJ2-6; len: 19; v_gene: TRBV5-4; d_gene: TRBD2; CDR3aa: CASSSGLAGAYSGANVLTF; CDR3nt: TGTGCCAGCAGCTCGGGACTAGCGGGAGCTTACTCTGGGGCCAACGTCCTGACTTTC
abundance: few; j_gene: TRBJ2-2; len: 13; v_gene: TRBV4-3; d_gene: NA; CDR3aa: CASNDSPGGELFF; CDR3nt: TGCGCCAGCAACGACTCGCCGGGCGGGGAGCTGTTTTTT
abundance: few; j_gene: TRBJ2-7; len: 15; v_gene: TRBV6-5; d_gene: TRBD2; CDR3aa: CASSKNSGLPYEQYF; CDR3nt: TGTGCCAGCAGTAAAAATAGCGGGCTACCCTACGAGCAGTACTTC
abundance: NA; j_gene: TRBJ2-1; len: 16; v_gene: TRBV28; d_gene: TRBD2; CDR3aa: CASSSGLAGSYNEQFF; CDR3nt: TGTGCCAGCAGTTCCGGGCTAGCGGGCTCCTACAATGAGCAGTTCTTC
abundance: NA; j_gene: TRBJ2-2; len: 13; v_gene: TRBV27; d_gene: NA; CDR3aa: CATTGCPTGELFF; CDR3nt: TGTGCCACCACAGGGTGCCCCACCGGGGAGCTGTTTTTT
abundance: NA; j_gene: TRBJ2-7; len: 13; v_gene: TRBV14; d_gene: NA; CDR3aa: CASSQGSGYEQYF; CDR3nt: TGTGCCAGCAGCCAAGGAAGCGGGTACGAGCAGTACTTC
abundance: few; j_gene: TRBJ2-3; len: 12; v_gene: TRBV5-4; d_gene: NA; CDR3aa: CASSIRADTQYF; CDR3nt: TGTGCCAGCAGCATACGGGCAGATACGCAGTATTTT